This T cell receptor (beta chain) comes out of a study of blood T cell repertoires in COVID-19. Study summary: Researchers got acute and convalescent COVID-19 samples from the United States, Italy and Spain. The cDNA or gDNA used as material had been derived from T cells, B-cell-depleted T cells, or PBMCs.

Per the study methods: Estimates of nucleated cell counts were drawn from the amplification of reference gene primers. Using immunoSEQ multiplex PCR, the repertoire was profiled, and TCRdb retains in-frame clones only, with some absent. V and J calls and clone size are as listed in that table; D and trimming were resolved from the DNA. Of 55,000 to 85,000 clones listed, less than 80% were seen once; the top ten hold around 27%. This CDR3 has 18 amino acids. Germline V gives CDR1 SGDLS, CDR2 YYNGEE. The J segment lost 4 bases and the V segment lost 4 bases, leaving 15 bases of the junction unmatched. The V gene is TRBV9, the J gene TRBJ2-1; 9 bases line up with TRBD1. The receptor comes from a man aged 60-69 years with active or convalescent COVID-19. What was sequenced was peripheral blood. Here the CDR3 DNA reads TGTGCCAGCAGCCCCCAAGTTGGCGGGACAGGGTTTTACAATGAGCAGTTCTTC. Translation gives CASSPQVGGTGFYNEQFF.